A single sample gave rise to the 9 T cell receptor beta chains below, sequenced in a study of blood T cell repertoires in COVID-19 (dated by TCRdb to the early 2020s). The library was made by the immunoSEQ multiplex PCR assay. This is the immuneACCESS table as TCRdb keeps it, with only in-frame sequences that have V and J called. A part of the clones is gone; compared with another copy, unresolved V genes explain less than half, and the rest is unexplained. This sample comprises around 250,000 clones, 86% of them detected only once. 3.5% to 4% of the sample is in the top ten clones. The material sequenced was peripheral blood. These receptors all come from a young man with active or convalescent COVID-19.

The chain couples TRBV5-1 to TRBJ2-5; TRBD2 matches 13 bases. In germline, CDR1 is SGHRS, CDR2 YFSETQ. V dropped 3 bases and J dropped 5; count of bases not matched to a gene: 4. CDR3 length: 15 residues. The CDR3 DNA follows: TGCGCCAGCAGCTCCGGACTAGCGGGGGTGGAGACCCAGTACTTC. This sequence encodes CASSSGLAGVETQYF.

This clone came up once. V is TRBV11-1 and J is TRBJ1-2; 8 nucleotides match TRBD1. V trimming: 4 bases; J trimming: 5 bases; junction bases outside the gene matches: 6. Germline V gene data show CDR1 as SGHAT and CDR2 as FQDESV (reference sequence). The CDR3 contains 14 residues. The CDR3 bases are TGTGCCAGCAGCTCAAGGACAGGGAATTATGGCTACACCTTC. Amino acids: CASSSRTGNYGYTF.

The chain employs TRBV29-1 and TRBJ1-2, with TRBD1 identical over 9 bases. Germline trimming cut 6 bases from V and 4 bases from J; bases unmatched to any gene: 3. This CDR3 has 12 amino acids. Germline CDR1 SQVTM, CDR2 ANQGSEA. CDR3 amino acids: CSVDRGGYGYTF. CDR3 nucleotides: TGCAGCGTGGACAGGGGTGGCTATGGCTACACCTTC.

The CDR3 coding sequence is TGTGCCAGCAGTGGTCCGTATAGCAATCAGCCCCAGCATTTT. Its protein product is CASSGPYSNQPQHF. J is TRBJ1-5 and V is TRBV2; the D is unclear. The CDR3 has 14 residues. Trimming removed 4 bases at V and 0 bases at J, with 7 bases between. Germline V CDR1 and CDR2: SNHLY, FYNNEI.

The rearrangement uses TRBV6-5 and TRBJ2-1, with D possibly matching TRBD2 (5 bases). Germline V gene lookup returns CDR1 MNHEY and CDR2 SVGAGI. V was clipped by 5 bases and J by 9 bases, with 14 bases between them. The CDR3 is 13 amino acids. The CDR3 loop reads CASSPGLGGEQFF. CDR3 coding DNA: TGTGCCAGCAGTCCCGGACTCGGAGGTGAGCAGTTCTTC.

This chain connects TRBV19 to TRBJ2-7, with a weak D call TRBD1 (5 bases). Deletions cut 5 bases from V and 1 base from J, with 9 bases between. This CDR3 is 13 amino acids long. Germline V gene data show CDR1 as LNHDA and CDR2 as SQIVND (reference sequence). In nucleotides, the CDR3 is TGTGCCAGTAGTCCGACAGTATCCTACGAGCAGTACTTC. Translation: CASSPTVSYEQYF. The full variable domain, completed using reference TRBV19 and TRBJ2-7, is DGGITQSPKYLFRKEGQNVTLSCEQNLNHDAMYWYRQDPGQGLRLIYYSQIVNDFQKGDIAEGYSVSREKKESFPLTVTSAQKNPTAFYLCASSPTVSYEQYFGPGTRLTVT.

The rearrangement links TRBV6-6 to TRBJ1-5, with D perhaps TRBD1 (6 bases). The CDR3 has 16 amino acids. V was trimmed by 4 bases and J by 8 bases, leaving 21 bases between them. Germline-derived CDR1 and CDR2 are MNHNY and SVGAGI (reference sequence). CDR3 coding DNA: TGTGCCAGCAGTTTACCCTCACATACAGGGCTGAAGCCCCAGCATTTT. Encoded protein: CASSLPSHTGLKPQHF.

This chain connects TRBV6-5 to TRBJ1-4; D remains unclear. Deletions cut 0 bases from V and 0 bases from J, with 2 bases between. The CDR3 runs to 14 residues. Germline CDR1 and CDR2: MNHEY and SVGAGI. For the CDR3, the DNA is TGTGCCAGCAGTTACTCCACAACTAATGAAAAACTGTTTTTT. This encodes CASSYSTTNEKLFF.

The chain's CDR3 is CASSAEPGQGFFPSGNTIYF. The CDR3 coding sequence is TGTGCCAGCAGCGCGGAACCGGGACAGGGCTTCTTTCCGTCTGGAAACACCATATATTTT. The chain employs TRBV5-4 and TRBJ1-3, with 9 bases matching TRBD1. The CDR3 totals 20 residues. Germline V gene sequence: CDR1 SGHNT, CDR2 YYREEE (reference sequence). Unmatched junction bases numbered 18, after V lost 4 bases and J lost 1 base.